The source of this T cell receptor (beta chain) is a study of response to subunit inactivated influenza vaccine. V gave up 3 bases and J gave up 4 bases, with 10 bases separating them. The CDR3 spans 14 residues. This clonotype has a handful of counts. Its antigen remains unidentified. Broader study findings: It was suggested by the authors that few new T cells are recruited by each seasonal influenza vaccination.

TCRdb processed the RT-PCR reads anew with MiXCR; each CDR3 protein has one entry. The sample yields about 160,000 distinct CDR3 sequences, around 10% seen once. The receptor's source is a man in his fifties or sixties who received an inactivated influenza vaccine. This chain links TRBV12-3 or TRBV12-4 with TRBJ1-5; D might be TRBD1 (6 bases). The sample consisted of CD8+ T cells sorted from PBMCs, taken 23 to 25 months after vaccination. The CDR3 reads CASSFGRGNQPQHF. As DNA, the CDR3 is TGTGCCAGCAGTTTTGGCAGGGGTAATCAGCCCCAGCATTTT.